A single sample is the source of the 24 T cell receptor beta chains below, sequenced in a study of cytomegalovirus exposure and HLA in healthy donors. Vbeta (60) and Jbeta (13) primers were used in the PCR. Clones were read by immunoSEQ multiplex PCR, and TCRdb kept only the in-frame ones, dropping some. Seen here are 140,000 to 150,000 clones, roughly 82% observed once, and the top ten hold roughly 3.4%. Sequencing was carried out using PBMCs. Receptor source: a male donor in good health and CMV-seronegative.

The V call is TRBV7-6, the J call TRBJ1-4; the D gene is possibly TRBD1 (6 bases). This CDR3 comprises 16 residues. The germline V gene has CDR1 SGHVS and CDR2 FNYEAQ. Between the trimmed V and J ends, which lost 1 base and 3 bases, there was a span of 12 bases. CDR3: CASSLVFTGSNEKLFF. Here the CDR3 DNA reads TGTGCCAGCAGCTTAGTATTCACAGGGTCTAATGAAAAACTGTTTTTT.

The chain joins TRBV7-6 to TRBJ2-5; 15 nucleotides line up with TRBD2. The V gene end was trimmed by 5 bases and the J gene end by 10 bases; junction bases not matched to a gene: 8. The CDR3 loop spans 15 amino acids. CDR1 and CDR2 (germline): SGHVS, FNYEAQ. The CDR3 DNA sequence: TGTGCCAGCAGCAGGACTAGCGGGGGGGTGGTAAACCAGTACTTC. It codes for CASSRTSGGVVNQYF.

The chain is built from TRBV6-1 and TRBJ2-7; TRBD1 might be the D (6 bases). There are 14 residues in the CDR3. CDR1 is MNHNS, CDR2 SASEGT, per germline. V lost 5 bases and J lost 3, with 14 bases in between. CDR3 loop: CASSKKVDSYEQYF. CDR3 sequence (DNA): TGTGCCAGCAGTAAAAAAGTGGACAGCTACGAGCAGTACTTC.

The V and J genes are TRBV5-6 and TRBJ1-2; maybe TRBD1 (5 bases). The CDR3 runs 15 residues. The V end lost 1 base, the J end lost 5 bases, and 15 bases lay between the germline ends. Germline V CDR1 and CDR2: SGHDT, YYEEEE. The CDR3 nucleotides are TGTGCCAGCAGCTTGTATGGGGCCCCACCTTATGGCTACACCTTC. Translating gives CASSLYGAPPYGYTF.

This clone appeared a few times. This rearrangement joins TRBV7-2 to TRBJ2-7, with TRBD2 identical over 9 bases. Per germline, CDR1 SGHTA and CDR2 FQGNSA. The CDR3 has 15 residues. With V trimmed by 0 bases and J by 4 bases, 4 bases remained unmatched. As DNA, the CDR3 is TGTGCCAGCAGCTTAGCCTTCACTAGCGGGTACGAGCAGTACTTC. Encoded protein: CASSLAFTSGYEQYF.

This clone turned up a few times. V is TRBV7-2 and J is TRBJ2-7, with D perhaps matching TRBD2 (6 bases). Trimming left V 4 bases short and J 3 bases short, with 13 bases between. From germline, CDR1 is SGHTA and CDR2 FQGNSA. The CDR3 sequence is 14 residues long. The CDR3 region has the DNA TGTGCCAGCAGCTCCCCGGGACTTAACTACGAGCAGTACTTC. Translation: CASSSPGLNYEQYF. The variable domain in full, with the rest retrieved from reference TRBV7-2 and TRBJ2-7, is GAGVSQSPSNKVTEKGKDVELRCDPISGHTALYWYRQSLGQGLEFLIYFQGNSAPDKSGLPSDRFSAERTGGSVSTLTIQRTQQEDSAVYLCASSSPGLNYEQYFGPGTRLTVT.

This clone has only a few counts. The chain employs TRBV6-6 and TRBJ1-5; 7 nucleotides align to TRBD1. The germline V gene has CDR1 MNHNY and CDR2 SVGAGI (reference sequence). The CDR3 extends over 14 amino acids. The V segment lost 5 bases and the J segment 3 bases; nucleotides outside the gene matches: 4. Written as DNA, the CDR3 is TGTGCCAGCAGTCGGGACAGCTCCAATCAGCCCCAGCATTTT. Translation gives CASSRDSSNQPQHF.

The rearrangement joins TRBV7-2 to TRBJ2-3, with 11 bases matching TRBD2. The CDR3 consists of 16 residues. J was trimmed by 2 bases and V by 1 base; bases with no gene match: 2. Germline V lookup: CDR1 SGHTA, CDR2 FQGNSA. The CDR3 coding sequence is TGTGCCAGCAGCTTAGGACTAGCGGGACACACAGATACGCAGTATTTT. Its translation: CASSLGLAGHTDTQYF.

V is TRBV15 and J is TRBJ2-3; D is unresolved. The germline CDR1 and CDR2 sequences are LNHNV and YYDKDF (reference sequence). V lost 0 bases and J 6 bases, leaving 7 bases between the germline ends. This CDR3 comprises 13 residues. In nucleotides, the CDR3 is TGTGCCACCAGCAGAGACCTCTCGGATACGCAGTATTTT. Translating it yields CATSRDLSDTQYF.

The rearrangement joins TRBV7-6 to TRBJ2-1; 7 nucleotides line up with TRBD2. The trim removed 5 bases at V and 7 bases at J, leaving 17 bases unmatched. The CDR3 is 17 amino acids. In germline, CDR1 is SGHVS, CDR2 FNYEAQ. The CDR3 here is CASSLEVAGANWNEQFF. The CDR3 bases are TGTGCCAGCAGCCTAGAGGTGGCGGGAGCGAATTGGAATGAGCAGTTCTTC.

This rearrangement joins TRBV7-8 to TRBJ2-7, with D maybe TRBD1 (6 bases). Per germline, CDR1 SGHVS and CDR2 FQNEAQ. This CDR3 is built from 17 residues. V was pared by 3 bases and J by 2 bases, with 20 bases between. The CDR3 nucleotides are TGTGCCAGCAGCTTGTATCTTTTTGGACAGAAGACCTACGAGCAGTACTTC. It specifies CASSLYLFGQKTYEQYF.

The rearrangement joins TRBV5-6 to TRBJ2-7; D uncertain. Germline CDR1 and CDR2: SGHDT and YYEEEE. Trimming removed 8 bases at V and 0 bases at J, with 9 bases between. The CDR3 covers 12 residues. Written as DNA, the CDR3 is TGTGCCAGTTCAACTAACTCCTACGAGCAGTACTTC. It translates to CASSTNSYEQYF.

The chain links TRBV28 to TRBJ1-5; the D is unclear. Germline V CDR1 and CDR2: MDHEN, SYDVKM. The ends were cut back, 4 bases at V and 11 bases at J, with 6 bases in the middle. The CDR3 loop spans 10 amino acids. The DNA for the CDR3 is TGTGCCAGCAGTTCCTTAACCCAGCATTTT. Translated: CASSSLTQHF.

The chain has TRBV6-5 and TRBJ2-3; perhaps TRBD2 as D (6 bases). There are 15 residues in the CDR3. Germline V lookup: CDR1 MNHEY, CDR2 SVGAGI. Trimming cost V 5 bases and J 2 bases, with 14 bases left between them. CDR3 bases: TGTGCCAGCAGTCAACGGGACTGGATCACAGATACGCAGTATTTT. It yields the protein CASSQRDWITDTQYF.

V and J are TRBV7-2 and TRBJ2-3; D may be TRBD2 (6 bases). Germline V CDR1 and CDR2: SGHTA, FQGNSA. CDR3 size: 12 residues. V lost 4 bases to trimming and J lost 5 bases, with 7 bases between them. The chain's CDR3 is CASSSRGDTQYF. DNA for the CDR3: TGTGCCAGCAGCTCGCGGGGAGATACGCAGTATTTT.

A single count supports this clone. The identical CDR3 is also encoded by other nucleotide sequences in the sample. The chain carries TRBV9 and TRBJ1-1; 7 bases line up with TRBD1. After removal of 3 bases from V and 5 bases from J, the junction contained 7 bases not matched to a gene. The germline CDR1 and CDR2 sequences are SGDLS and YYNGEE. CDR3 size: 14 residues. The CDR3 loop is CASSGQGAWTEAFF. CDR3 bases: TGTGCCAGCAGCGGACAGGGAGCTTGGACTGAAGCTTTCTTT.

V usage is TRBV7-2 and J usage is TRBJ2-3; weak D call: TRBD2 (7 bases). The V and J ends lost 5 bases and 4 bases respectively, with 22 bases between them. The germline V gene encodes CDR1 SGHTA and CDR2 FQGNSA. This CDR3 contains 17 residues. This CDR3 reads CASSPRWEGVGADTQYF. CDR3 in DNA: TGTGCCAGCAGCCCCAGGTGGGAGGGGGTGGGAGCAGATACGCAGTATTTT.

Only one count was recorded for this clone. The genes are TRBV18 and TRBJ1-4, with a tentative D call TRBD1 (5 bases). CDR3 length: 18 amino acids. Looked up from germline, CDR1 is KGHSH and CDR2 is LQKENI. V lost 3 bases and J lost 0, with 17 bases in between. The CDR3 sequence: CASSPTAQNIATNEKLFF. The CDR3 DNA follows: TGTGCCAGCTCACCGACAGCTCAAAATATTGCAACTAATGAAAAACTGTTTTTT. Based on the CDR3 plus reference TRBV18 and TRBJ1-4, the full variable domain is NAGVMQNPRHLVRRRGQEARLRCSPMKGHSHVYWYRQLPEEGLKFMVYLQKENIIDESGMPKERFSAEFPKEGPSILRIQQVVRGDSAAYFCASSPTAQNIATNEKLFFGSGTQLSVL.

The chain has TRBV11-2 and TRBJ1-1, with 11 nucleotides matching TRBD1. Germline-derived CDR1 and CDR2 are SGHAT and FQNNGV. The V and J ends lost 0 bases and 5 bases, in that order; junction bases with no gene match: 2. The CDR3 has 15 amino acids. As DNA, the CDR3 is TGTGCCAGCAGCTTAGATGGGACAGGGGGTACTGAAGCTTTCTTT. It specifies CASSLDGTGGTEAFF. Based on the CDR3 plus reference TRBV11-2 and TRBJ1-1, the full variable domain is EAGVAQSPRYKIIEKRQSVAFWCNPISGHATLYWYQQILGQGPKLLIQFQNNGVVDDSQLPKDRFSAERLKGVDSTLKIQPAKLEDSAVYLCASSLDGTGGTEAFFGQGTRLTVV.

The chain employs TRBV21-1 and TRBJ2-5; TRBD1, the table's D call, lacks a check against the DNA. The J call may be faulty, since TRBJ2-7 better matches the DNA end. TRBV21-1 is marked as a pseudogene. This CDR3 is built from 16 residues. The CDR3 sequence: CASSKARGHPSYEQYF. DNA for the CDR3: TGTGCCAGCAGCAAAGCAAGGGGACACCCATCCTACGAGCAGTACTTC.

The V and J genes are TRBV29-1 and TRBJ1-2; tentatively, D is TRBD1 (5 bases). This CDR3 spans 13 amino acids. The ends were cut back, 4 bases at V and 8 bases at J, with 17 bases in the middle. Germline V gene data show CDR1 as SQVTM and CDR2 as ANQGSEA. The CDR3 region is CSVVVLGAEGYTF. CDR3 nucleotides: TGCAGCGTTGTCGTTCTAGGGGCCGAGGGCTACACCTTC.

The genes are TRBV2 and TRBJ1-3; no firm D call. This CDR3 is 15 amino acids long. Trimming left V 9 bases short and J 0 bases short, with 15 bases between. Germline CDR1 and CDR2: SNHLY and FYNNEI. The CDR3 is CASRSRYSSGNTIYF. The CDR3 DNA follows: TGTGCCAGTAGGTCGAGATACAGCTCTGGAAACACCATATATTTT.

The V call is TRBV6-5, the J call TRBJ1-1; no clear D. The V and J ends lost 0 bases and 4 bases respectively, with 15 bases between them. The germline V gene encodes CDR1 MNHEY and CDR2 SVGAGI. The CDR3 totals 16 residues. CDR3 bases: TGTGCCAGCAGTTACTCCCCTCCTGAGAGGAGCACTGAAGCTTTCTTT. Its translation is CASSYSPPERSTEAFF.

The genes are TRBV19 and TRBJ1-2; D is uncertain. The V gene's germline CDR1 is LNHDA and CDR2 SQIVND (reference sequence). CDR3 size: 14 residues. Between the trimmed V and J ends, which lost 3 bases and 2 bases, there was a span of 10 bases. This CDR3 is CASSIAAENYGYTF. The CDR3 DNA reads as TGTGCCAGTAGTATTGCGGCAGAGAACTATGGCTACACCTTC.